Each of the 26 T cell receptor beta chains below was sequenced from the same sample in a study of blood T cell repertoires in COVID-19. The assay was immunoSEQ multiplex PCR, and TCRdb's table has in-frame clones only and misses some. The data contain some 100,000 clones, roughly 91% of them singletons. Sequenced material: peripheral blood. These receptors all come from a human donor with acute or convalescent COVID-19. The donor label of this sample is uncertain.

The rearrangement joins TRBV10-1 to TRBJ2-5; D call uncertain. V gave up 2 bases and J gave up 2 bases, with 3 bases separating them. Germline CDR1 reads WNHNN; CDR2 reads SYGVQD (reference sequence). The CDR3 sequence is 12 residues long. CDR3 sequence: CASSETQETQYF. The CDR3 nucleotides read TGCGCCAGCAGTGAGACTCAAGAGACCCAGTACTTC.

The chain is built from TRBV18 and TRBJ2-1; a possible D gene is TRBD1 (5 bases). Trimming shortened V by 1 base and J by 5 bases, and 9 bases separated the two germline ends. The CDR3 consists of 14 residues. Germline V gene data show CDR1 as KGHSH and CDR2 as LQKENI. DNA for the CDR3: TGTGCCAGCTCACCACAGACAGAAAACAATGAGCAGTTCTTC. Its protein product is CASSPQTENNEQFF.

The genes are TRBV7-2 and TRBJ2-3, with D tentatively TRBD2 (5 bases). Germline assignment: CDR1 SGHTA and CDR2 FQGNSA. V shed 5 bases and J shed 1 base, with 13 bases lying between them. The CDR3 extends over 15 amino acids. The CDR3 loop is CASSPEGSGTDTQYF. CDR3 coding DNA: TGTGCCAGCAGCCCTGAGGGTAGCGGCACAGATACGCAGTATTTT. The full variable domain, its missing parts supplied by reference TRBV7-2 and TRBJ2-3, is GAGVSQSPSNKVTEKGKDVELRCDPISGHTALYWYRQSLGQGLEFLIYFQGNSAPDKSGLPSDRFSAERTGGSVSTLTIQRTQQEDSAVYLCASSPEGSGTDTQYFGPGTRLTVL.

This clone was seen once. CDR3 DNA: TGTGCCAGCAGTGAGGGAGCCTTGTACCAAGAGACCCAGTACTTC. This gives the protein CASSEGALYQETQYF. The V gene is TRBV6-1, the J gene TRBJ2-5, with a possible D match to TRBD2 (5 bases). CDR1 is MNHNS, CDR2 SASEGT, per germline. This CDR3 has 15 residues. Trimming removed 3 bases at V and 0 bases at J, with 11 bases between.

V and J are TRBV7-9 and TRBJ1-2; maybe TRBD1 (6 bases). Trimming pared 1 base from V and 3 bases from J, leaving 12 bases between. The CDR3 has 15 residues. CDR1 is SEHNR and CDR2 is FQNEAQ in the germline V gene (reference sequence). The CDR3 sequence: CASSLVAGADYGYTF. DNA of the CDR3: TGTGCCAGCAGCTTAGTGGCAGGGGCGGACTATGGCTACACCTTC.

This clone was picked up one time. The gene calls are TRBV5-5 and TRBJ1-1; a possible D gene is TRBD1 (6 bases). Germline CDR1 and CDR2: SGHKS and YYEKEE (reference sequence). This CDR3 comprises 13 residues. Trimming shortened V by 6 bases and J by 4 bases, and 13 bases separated the two germline ends. This chain's CDR3 is CASTLLRGTEAFF. DNA of the CDR3: TGTGCCAGCACCCTGCTCAGGGGCACTGAAGCTTTCTTT.

In its sample, this clone was seen once. V is TRBV28 and J is TRBJ1-5; no firm D call. Trimming stripped 3 bases from V and 6 bases from J, with 18 bases between. Germline V lookup: CDR1 MDHEN, CDR2 SYDVKM. This CDR3 is 16 amino acids long. The CDR3 DNA follows: TGTGCCAGCAGTTTGCGGGCCCCGGGAGGAGGTCAGCCCCAGCATTTT. It encodes CASSLRAPGGGQPQHF.

The rearrangement joins TRBV18 to TRBJ1-1, with TRBD1 matching over 7 bases. The CDR3 has 13 amino acids. Per germline, CDR1 KGHSH and CDR2 LQKENI. Trimming cost V 1 base and J 10 bases; bases outside gene matches: 6. DNA for the CDR3: TGTGCCAGCTCACCACAGGGGGCGCAGAGAGCTTTCTTT. Residues: CASSPQGAQRAFF.

V usage is TRBV5-1 and J usage is TRBJ2-6; a possible D gene is TRBD1 (5 bases). The CDR3 is 15 residues long. V dropped 2 bases and J dropped 0 bases, with 6 bases sitting between them. Germline assignment: CDR1 SGHRS and CDR2 YFSETQ. The CDR3 protein is CASSFQGSGANVLTF. CDR3 sequence (DNA): TGCGCCAGCAGCTTCCAGGGCTCTGGGGCCAACGTCCTGACTTTC.

J is TRBJ1-2 and V is TRBV10-3; 10 bases line up with TRBD1. Germline CDR1 ENHRY, CDR2 SYGVKD. The ends lost 10 bases at V and 2 bases at J; junction bases unmatched: 10. This CDR3 comprises 15 residues. The CDR3 loop is CATRPGQGSNYGYTF. The CDR3 region has the DNA TGTGCCACGAGGCCGGGACAGGGGTCGAACTATGGCTACACCTTC.

The genes are TRBV29-1 and TRBJ2-2, with 7 bases fitting TRBD1. Germline assignment: CDR1 SQVTM and CDR2 ANQGSEA. Trimming at V came to 4 bases and at J to 1 base, leaving 3 bases not matched to a gene. The CDR3 loop spans 14 amino acids. As DNA, the CDR3 is TGCAGCGTTGCCGACAGGGAGAACACCGGGGAGCTGTTTTTT. Its protein is CSVADRENTGELFF.

This clone has only one observation. This chain uses TRBV18 with TRBJ2-5; 9 bases agree with TRBD2. The CDR3 runs to 16 residues. The germline CDR1 and CDR2 sequences are KGHSH and LQKENI. The V and J ends lost 3 bases and 2 bases, in that order; junction bases with no gene match: 7. CDR3 DNA: TGTGCCAGCTCACCGAGGCTAGCGGGAACACAAGAGACCCAGTACTTC. The encoded protein is CASSPRLAGTQETQYF.

The J gene is TRBJ1-1, the V gene TRBV4-1; maybe TRBD1 (5 bases). CDR1 is MGHRA and CDR2 is YSYEKL in the germline V gene. V was clipped by 1 base and J by 3 bases, with 15 bases between them. The CDR3 loop spans 16 amino acids. The CDR3 spells CASSQGPAGRDTEAFF. The CDR3 DNA follows: TGCGCCAGCAGCCAAGGCCCGGCGGGACGGGACACTGAAGCTTTCTTT.

The chain combines TRBV4-3 with TRBJ2-1; 9 bases line up with TRBD2. This CDR3 is built from 18 residues. V lost 0 bases to trimming and J lost 4 bases; unmatched junction nucleotides: 10. CDR1 is LGHNA, CDR2 YSLEER, per germline. As DNA, the CDR3 is TGCGCCAGCAGCCAAGAGGTGCGGGGGGGCAGTGTGTACAATGAGCAGTTCTTC. Encoded protein: CASSQEVRGGSVYNEQFF.

The rearrangement links TRBV5-4 to TRBJ1-3, with D unresolved. The germline V and J ends were trimmed by 1 base and 4 bases, with 3 bases remaining between them. Germline V gene data show CDR1 as SGHNT and CDR2 as YYREEE (reference sequence). The CDR3 extends over 12 amino acids. CDR3 nucleotide sequence: TGTGCCAGCAGCTTGCAGGGAAACACCATATATTTT. It encodes CASSLQGNTIYF.

This chain uses TRBV6-2 or TRBV6-3 with TRBJ2-7; TRBD2 aligns across 11 bases. This CDR3 comprises 16 residues. Germline lookup yields CDR1 MNHEY and CDR2 SVGEGT. After removal of 2 bases from V and 3 bases from J, the junction contained 6 bases not matched to a gene. The CDR3 spells CASSYHGLAGLYEQYF. In DNA form, the CDR3 reads TGTGCCAGCAGTTACCACGGACTAGCGGGCCTCTACGAGCAGTACTTC.

The rearrangement joins TRBV19 to TRBJ2-1, with 9 bases identical to TRBD2. The V segment lost 6 bases and the J segment 4 bases; nucleotides outside the gene matches: 7. Germline CDR1 is LNHDA and CDR2 is SQIVND (reference sequence). The CDR3 covers 15 residues. The CDR3 loop is CASSSGTSTYNEQFF. CDR3 in DNA: TGTGCCAGTAGCTCCGGGACTAGCACTTACAATGAGCAGTTCTTC.

As DNA, the CDR3 is TGTGCCAGCAGCTCCCTAGGGGTAAACCAGCCCCAGCATTTT. Its protein product is CASSSLGVNQPQHF. This rearrangement joins TRBV7-2 to TRBJ1-5, with D perhaps matching TRBD1 (5 bases). Trimming stripped 4 bases from V and 7 bases from J, with 14 bases between. The CDR3 covers 14 residues. From germline, CDR1 is SGHTA and CDR2 FQGNSA.

This chain uses TRBV3-1 (or the pseudogene TRBV3-2) with TRBJ1-1; D remains unclear. V shed 5 bases and J shed 8 bases, with 15 bases lying between them. The CDR3 runs 13 residues. Germline CDR1 is LGHDT and CDR2 is YNNKEL (reference sequence). The CDR3 DNA follows: TGTGCCAGCAGCGAGCTAGGCAGACCCGAAGCTTTCTTT. Amino acid sequence: CASSELGRPEAFF.

The chain has TRBV28 and TRBJ2-3; TRBD2 might be the D (5 bases). The CDR3 has 13 residues. The V gene lost 5 bases and the J gene lost 4 bases, with 10 bases spanning the gap. CDR1 and CDR2 from the germline V gene are MDHEN and SYDVKM. The CDR3 reads CASSRGVPDTQYF. The CDR3 nucleotides read TGTGCCAGCAGTCGGGGAGTCCCAGATACGCAGTATTTT.

The V and J genes are TRBV28 and TRBJ1-1, with 7 bases identical to TRBD1. From germline, CDR1 is MDHEN and CDR2 SYDVKM. CDR3 length equals 15 residues. V lost 2 bases, J lost 3 bases, and 6 bases stayed unmatched. The CDR3 region is CASSLAGGIDTEAFF. As DNA, the CDR3 is TGTGCCAGCAGTTTAGCAGGGGGGATTGACACTGAAGCTTTCTTT.

This chain links TRBV6-5 with TRBJ1-2, with D tentatively TRBD1 (5 bases). CDR1 is MNHEY, CDR2 SVGAGI, per germline. Trimming pared 4 bases from V and 4 bases from J, leaving 13 bases between. The CDR3 consists of 14 residues. The CDR3 bases are TGTGCCAGCAGTTGGGGGGACCGTAGCTATGGCTACACCTTC. Residues: CASSWGDRSYGYTF.

This chain links TRBV3-1 (or the pseudogene TRBV3-2) with TRBJ1-1, with a tentative D call TRBD1 (5 bases). Trimming removed 3 bases from V and 1 base from J, with 12 bases in between. In germline, CDR1 is LGHDT, CDR2 YNNKEL (reference sequence). CDR3 length equals 15 residues. CDR3 sequence: CASSHHDSTNTEAFF. The CDR3 region has the DNA TGTGCCAGCAGCCATCATGACAGTACGAACACTGAAGCTTTCTTT.

This clone has only a few counts. The chain recombines TRBV4-2 with TRBJ2-3; D is perhaps TRBD2 (6 bases). CDR1 and CDR2 (germline): LGHNA, YNFKEQ. The CDR3 totals 17 residues. The V and J ends lost 1 base and 6 bases respectively, with 20 bases between them. CDR3 bases: TGTGCCAGCAGCCAAGTTGGGGGGAGAGGGTTCCAGGATACGCAGTATTTT. It specifies CASSQVGGRGFQDTQYF.

The CDR3 sequence is CASSLDPGTGTYGYTF. The CDR3 nucleotides are TGTGCCAGCAGCTTGGACCCCGGGACAGGAACCTATGGCTACACCTTC. The chain links TRBV5-4 to TRBJ1-2; 8 bases line up with TRBD1. The length of the CDR3 is 16 residues. V lost 0 bases and J lost 4; bases outside the gene matches: 8. Germline lookup yields CDR1 SGHNT and CDR2 YYREEE (reference sequence).

The chain carries TRBV15 and TRBJ2-3; 10 nucleotides agree with TRBD1. The CDR3 has 15 amino acids. The V and J ends lost 5 bases and 0 bases, in that order; junction bases with no gene match: 2. Germline-derived CDR1 and CDR2 are LNHNV and YYDKDF (reference sequence). The DNA of the CDR3 is TGTGCCACCAGCGTGGGACAGGGGAGCACAGATACGCAGTATTTT. Translated: CATSVGQGSTDTQYF.